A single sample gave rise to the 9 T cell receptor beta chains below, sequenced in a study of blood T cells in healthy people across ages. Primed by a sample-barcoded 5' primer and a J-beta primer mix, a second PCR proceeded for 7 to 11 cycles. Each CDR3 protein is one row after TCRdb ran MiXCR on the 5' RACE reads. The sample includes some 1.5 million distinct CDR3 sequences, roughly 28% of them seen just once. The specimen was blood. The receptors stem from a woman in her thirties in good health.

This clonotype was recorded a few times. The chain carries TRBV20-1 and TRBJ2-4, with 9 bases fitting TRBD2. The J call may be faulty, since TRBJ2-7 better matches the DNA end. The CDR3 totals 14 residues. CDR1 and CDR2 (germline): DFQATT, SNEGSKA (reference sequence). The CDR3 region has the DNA TGCAGTGCCCGAGGGCTAGCGGGACGCTACGAGCAGTACTTC. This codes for CSARGLAGRYEQYF.

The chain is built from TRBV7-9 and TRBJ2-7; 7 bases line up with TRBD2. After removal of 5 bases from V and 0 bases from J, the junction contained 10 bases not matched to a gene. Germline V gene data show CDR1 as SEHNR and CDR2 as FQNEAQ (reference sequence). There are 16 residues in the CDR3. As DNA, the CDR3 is TGTGCCAGCAGCCTAGGAACTAGCGTCCTCTCCTACGAGCAGTACTTC. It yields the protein CASSLGTSVLSYEQYF.

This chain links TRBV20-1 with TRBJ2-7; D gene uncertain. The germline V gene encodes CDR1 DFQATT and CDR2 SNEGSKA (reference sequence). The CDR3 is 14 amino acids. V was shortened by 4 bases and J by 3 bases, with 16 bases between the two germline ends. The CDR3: CSANDMDALYEQYF. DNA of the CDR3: TGCAGTGCTAACGACATGGACGCGCTCTACGAGCAGTACTTC.

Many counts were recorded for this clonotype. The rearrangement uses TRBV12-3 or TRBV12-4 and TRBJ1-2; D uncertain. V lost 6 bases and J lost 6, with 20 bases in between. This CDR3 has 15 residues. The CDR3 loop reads CASSQLQISGDGYTF. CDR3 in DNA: TGTGCCAGCAGCCAACTGCAAATTTCGGGTGATGGCTACACCTTC.

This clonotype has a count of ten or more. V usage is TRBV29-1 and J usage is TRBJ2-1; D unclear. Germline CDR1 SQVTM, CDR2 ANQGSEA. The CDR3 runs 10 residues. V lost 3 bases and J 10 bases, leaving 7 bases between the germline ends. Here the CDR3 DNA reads TGCAGCGTTGAGTATCCAGAGCAGTTCTTC. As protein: CSVEYPEQFF.

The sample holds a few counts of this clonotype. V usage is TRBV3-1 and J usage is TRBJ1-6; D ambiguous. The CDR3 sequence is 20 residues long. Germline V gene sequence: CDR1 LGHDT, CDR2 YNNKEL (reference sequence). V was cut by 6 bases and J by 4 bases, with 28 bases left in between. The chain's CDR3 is CASRTSFGADSLFYNSPLHF. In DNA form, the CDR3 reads TGTGCCAGCAGGACCTCTTTTGGTGCGGACTCCCTGTTTTATAATTCACCCCTCCACTTT.

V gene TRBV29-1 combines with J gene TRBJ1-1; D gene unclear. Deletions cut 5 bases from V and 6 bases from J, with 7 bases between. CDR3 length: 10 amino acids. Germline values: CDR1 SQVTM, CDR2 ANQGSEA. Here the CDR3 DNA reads TGCAGCGTTCTGACCGCTGAAGCTTTCTTT. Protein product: CSVLTAEAFF.

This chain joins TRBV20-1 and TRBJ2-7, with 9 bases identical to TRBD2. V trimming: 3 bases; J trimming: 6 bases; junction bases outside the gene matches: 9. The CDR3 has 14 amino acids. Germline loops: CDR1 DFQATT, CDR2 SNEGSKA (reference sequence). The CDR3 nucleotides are TGCAGTGCTAGTCGCGGCGGGAGGGGGGGCGAGCAGTACTTC. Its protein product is CSASRGGRGGEQYF.

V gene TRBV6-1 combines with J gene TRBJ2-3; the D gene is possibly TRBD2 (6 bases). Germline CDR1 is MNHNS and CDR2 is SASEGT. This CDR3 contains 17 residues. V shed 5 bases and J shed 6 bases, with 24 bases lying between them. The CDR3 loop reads CASSITGTWANPDTQYF. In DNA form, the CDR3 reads TGTGCCAGCAGTATAACCGGGACTTGGGCGAATCCCGATACGCAGTATTTT.